This T cell receptor beta chain was observed in a study of CD8 T cells in Susac syndrome. FACS was used to enrich TEMRA cells, whereas the CD8+ and CD4+ T cells were obtained by negative isolation. With random hexamers, about 0.5 to 1 ug RNA was reverse transcribed. Amplification of TCR beta CDR3 by immunoSEQ multiplex PCR spanned 54 Vbeta and 13 Jbeta. TCRdb reanalysed the immunoSEQ multiplex PCR reads using MiXCR and keeps one entry per CDR3 protein. Altogether 160,000 or so distinct CDR3 sequences are present, 95% to 96% being singletons, with the ten largest covering roughly 0.15%. The CDR3 contains 15 residues. V was clipped by 0 bases and J by 8 bases; unmatched bases: 7. Looked up from germline, CDR1 is MGHRA and CDR2 is YSYEKL.

J is TRBJ1-2 and V is TRBV4-1; 9 nucleotides match TRBD1. The source material was CD8+ T cells from PBMCs. The sequence came from a human donor with multiple sclerosis. The CDR3 here is CASSQDQGTGKGYTF. The CDR3 DNA is TGCGCCAGCAGCCAAGATCAGGGGACAGGGAAGGGCTACACCTTC.